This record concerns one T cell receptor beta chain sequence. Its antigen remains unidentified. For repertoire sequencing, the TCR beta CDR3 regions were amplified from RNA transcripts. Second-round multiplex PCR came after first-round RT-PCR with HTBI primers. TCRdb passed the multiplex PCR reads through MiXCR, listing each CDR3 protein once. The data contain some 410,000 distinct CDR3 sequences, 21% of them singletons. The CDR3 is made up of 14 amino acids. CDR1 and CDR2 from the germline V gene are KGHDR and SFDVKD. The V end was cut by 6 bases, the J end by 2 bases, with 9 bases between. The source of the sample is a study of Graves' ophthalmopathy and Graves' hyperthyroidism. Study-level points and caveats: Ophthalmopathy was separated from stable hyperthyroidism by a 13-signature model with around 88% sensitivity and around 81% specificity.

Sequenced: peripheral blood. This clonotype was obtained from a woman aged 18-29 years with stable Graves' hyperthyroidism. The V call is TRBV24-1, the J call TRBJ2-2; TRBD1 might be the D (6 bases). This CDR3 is CATSRGGNTGELFF. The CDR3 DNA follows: TGTGCCACCAGTAGAGGGGGAAACACCGGGGAGCTGTTTTTT.